The 14 T cell receptor beta chains below all came from one sample that was sequenced in a study of spatial heterogeneity in lung cancer. TCRdb ran MiXCR on the 5' RACE reads and lists one entry per CDR3 protein. The top ten hold approximately 30% of the sample, which has thousands of distinct CDR3 sequences, roughly 5% seen once. Stated time point: sample taken at primary tumor resection. Unsorted whole RNA samples from tumor, nontumor lung or frozen PBMC were sequenced. Sequencing used PBMCs, obtained at surgery. These TCRs come from a male donor with early-stage non-small cell lung cancer.

This clonotype was recorded at least ten times. Since the library was made to target alpha chains, this beta chain is a stray read and its abundance is not meaningful. The V gene is TRBV6-1, the J gene TRBJ1-1; 7 bases line up with TRBD1. Looked up from germline, CDR1 is MNHNS and CDR2 is SASEGT. The CDR3 contains 14 residues. After removal of 3 bases from V and 4 bases from J, the junction contained 5 bases not matched to a gene. CDR3 sequence (DNA): TGTGCCAGCAGTGACAGGGGGGGGGCCACTGAAGCTTTCTTT. Protein sequence: CASSDRGGATEAFF.

This clonotype was seen repeatedly, ten times or more. A library made for alpha chains picked up this beta chain off target, so its size means little. The chain carries TRBV5-5 and TRBJ1-1; 10 positions agree with TRBD1. In germline, CDR1 is SGHKS, CDR2 YYEKEE (reference sequence). The CDR3 extends over 16 amino acids. The V gene end was trimmed by 0 bases and the J gene end by 0 bases; junction bases not matched to a gene: 2. The CDR3 loop reads CASSLGTGGMNTEAFF. CDR3 bases: TGTGCCAGCAGCTTGGGGACAGGGGGAATGAACACTGAAGCTTTCTTT.

This clonotype was recorded many times. This beta chain is an off-target read within a library intended for alpha chains, so its frequency means little. The J gene is TRBJ1-1, the V gene TRBV29-1; D is undetermined. There are 13 residues in the CDR3. V was pared by 6 bases and J by 1 base, with 12 bases between. Per germline, CDR1 SQVTM and CDR2 ANQGSEA. CDR3 loop: CSVPGLPNTEAFF. In nucleotides, the CDR3 is TGCAGCGTCCCCGGACTTCCGAACACTGAAGCTTTCTTT.

This clonotype is termed medium-sized. This beta chain appears as a stray read in a library generated for alpha chains; its size is not informative. The rearrangement uses TRBV7-2 and TRBJ2-2; 8 positions agree with TRBD2. Germline loops: CDR1 SGHTA, CDR2 FQGNSA. With 2 bases clipped from V and 6 bases from J, the junction kept 2 bases outside the gene matches. The CDR3 runs to 14 residues. DNA of the CDR3: TGTGCCAGCAGCTTACGACTAGCGTCCGGGGAGCTGTTTTTT. It translates to CASSLRLASGELFF. The full variable domain, its missing parts supplied by reference TRBV7-2 and TRBJ2-2, is GAGVSQSPSNKVTEKGKDVELRCDPISGHTALYWYRQSLGQGLEFLIYFQGNSAPDKSGLPSDRFSAERTGGSVSTLTIQRTQQEDSAVYLCASSLRLASGELFFGEGSRLTVL.

The sample holds many counts of this clonotype. This beta chain appears as a stray read in a library generated for alpha chains; its size is not informative. The CDR3 DNA follows: TGTGCCACCCAACCCGGGTCTAACACCGGGGAGCTGTTTTTT. Its protein product is CATQPGSNTGELFF. The V gene is TRBV19, the J gene TRBJ2-2; D gene unclear. The CDR3 runs to 14 residues. The V end lost 10 bases, the J end lost 2 bases, and 14 bases lay between the germline ends. Germline V gives CDR1 LNHDA, CDR2 SQIVND (reference sequence).

This clonotype was recorded many times. The size of this beta chain means little, since it is a stray read in a library made for alpha chains. This sequence joins TRBV6-2 or TRBV6-3 and TRBJ1-2; a weak D match, TRBD1 (6 bases). The germline CDR1 and CDR2 sequences are MNHEY and SVGEGT. The V end was cut by 0 bases, the J end by 4 bases, with 9 bases between. The CDR3 is 14 residues long. The CDR3 loop reads CASSYSGHIYGYTF. The CDR3 nucleotides read TGTGCCAGCAGTTACTCGGGACACATCTATGGCTACACCTTC.

This clonotype qualifies as medium-sized. This beta chain is an unintended read in a library built for alpha chains; its size means little. This chain connects TRBV10-2 to TRBJ2-1; the match to TRBD2 covers 9 bases. The germline gives CDR1 WSHSY, CDR2 SAAADI. Unmatched junction bases numbered 3, after V lost 8 bases and J lost 4 bases. There are 13 residues in the CDR3. CDR3 sequence (DNA): TGCGCCAGCCGGCTAGCGGGATACAATGAGCAGTTCTTC. Amino acids: CASRLAGYNEQFF.

As regards this clonotype: Being one base from a much bigger clone, this may be a read error. The library was designed around alpha chains, so this beta chain is a stray read whose abundance carries little weight. The rearrangement uses TRBV7-2 and TRBJ2-1; 9 bases agree with TRBD2. The germline gives CDR1 SGHTA, CDR2 FQGNSA. The CDR3 has 16 residues. The junction had 13 bases not matched to a gene; V was cut back by 5 bases and J by 8 bases. The CDR3 nucleotides are TGTGCCAGCAGCCCATCTGGGGAACTAGCGGGCTATGAGCAGTTCTTC. Translating gives CASSPSGELAGYEQFF.

Note on this clonotype: This beta chain is an off-target read within a library intended for alpha chains, so its frequency means little. The chain employs TRBV2 and TRBJ2-1; 12 bases line up with TRBD2. CDR1 and CDR2 from the germline V gene are SNHLY and FYNNEI. Trimming cost V 7 bases and J 6 bases; bases outside gene matches: 7. This CDR3 is built from 15 residues. CDR3 loop: CASTGLAGTINEQFF. As DNA, the CDR3 is TGTGCCAGCACCGGACTAGCGGGGACTATCAATGAGCAGTTCTTC.

This clonotype was detected many times. Little can be read into the size of this beta chain, an off-target read in a library designed for alpha chains. As DNA, the CDR3 is TGTGCCAGCAGTTTGACTAGCGGGGGAGGTGAGCAGTTCTTC. As protein: CASSLTSGGGEQFF. The chain employs TRBV27 and TRBJ2-1, with TRBD2 matching over 12 bases. The CDR3 is made up of 14 amino acids. CDR1 MNHEY and CDR2 SMNVEV come from the germline V gene (reference sequence). The trim removed 3 bases at V and 9 bases at J, leaving 3 bases unmatched.

By share, this clonotype counts as medium-sized (0.01 to 0.1%). This beta chain is an unintended read in a library built for alpha chains; its size means little. The chain links TRBV7-6 to TRBJ2-1, with TRBD1 matching 7 bases. CDR1 SGHVS and CDR2 FNYEAQ come from the germline V gene. Trimming at V came to 5 bases and at J to 5 bases, leaving 6 bases not matched to a gene. The CDR3 is 14 residues long. The CDR3 reads CASSRGQVHNEQFF. In DNA form, the CDR3 reads TGTGCCAGCAGCCGAGGACAGGTTCACAATGAGCAGTTCTTC.

This clonotype was seen at least ten times. This beta chain was picked up by a library intended for alpha chains and is off target, so its count carries little meaning. V and J are TRBV20-1 and TRBJ1-1, with D unresolved. Germline lookup yields CDR1 DFQATT and CDR2 SNEGSKA (reference sequence). The germline V and J ends were trimmed by 5 bases and 6 bases, with 16 bases remaining between them. The CDR3 is made up of 13 amino acids. CDR3 in DNA: TGCAGTGCTCGTCCAGGTGGAAGCGCTGAAGCTTTCTTT. It specifies CSARPGGSAEAFF.

By sample fraction, this clonotype is medium-sized (0.01 to 0.1%). Since it is a stray read in a library aimed at alpha chains, this beta chain has a size that is not meaningful. The rearrangement links TRBV5-1 to TRBJ2-2; D is perhaps TRBD1 (6 bases). The CDR3 totals 15 residues. The V gene lost 0 bases and the J gene lost 2 bases, with 8 bases spanning the gap. Germline loops: CDR1 SGHRS, CDR2 YFSETQ. In DNA, the CDR3 is TGCGCCAGCAGCTTGGGGGACACCAACACCGGGGAGCTGTTTTTT. It translates to CASSLGDTNTGELFF.

This clonotype was recorded at least ten times. This beta chain is a stray read from a library made for alpha chains; its abundance is not meaningful. The chain couples TRBV12-5 to TRBJ2-5; D is possibly TRBD2 (5 bases). Trimming shortened V by 3 bases and J by 2 bases, and 7 bases separated the two germline ends. The CDR3 is 13 residues long. Looked up from germline, CDR1 is LGHNT and CDR2 is FRNRAP. Written as DNA, the CDR3 is TGTGCTAGTGGTTTATCGGGACAAGAGACCCAGTACTTC. The encoded protein is CASGLSGQETQYF.